This T cell receptor beta chain was obtained from a study of T cells in Graves' hyperthyroidism and ophthalmopathy. General study points: Most clonotypes that expanded in the thyroid above 0.001 also showed up in blood.

V was trimmed by 7 bases and J by 5 bases, leaving 21 bases between them. The CDR3 contains 16 residues. A lack of ophthalmopathy progression within 18 months defined stable Graves' hyperthyroidism. TCR beta CDR3 regions were amplified from RNA. A first-round RT-PCR of the TCR CDR3 used the HTBI primer set. Via MiXCR, TCRdb re-called the multiplex PCR reads, giving one row per CDR3 protein. The repertoire holds a few hundred thousand distinct CDR3 sequences, about 16% seen once, with about 31% in the top ten. This clonotype was observed at least ten times. Its antigen is not known. The chain couples TRBV12-3 or TRBV12-4 to TRBJ2-1, with D uncertain. This TCR derives from a young woman with Graves' hyperthyroidism. Sequencing was done on a sample of blood. The CDR3, as DNA: TGTGCCAGCACCCTGATGTCCACCCGACCTAACAATGAGCAGTTCTTC. Its translation: CASTLMSTRPNNEQFF.